The TCR beta chain described here comes from a study of cytomegalovirus exposure and HLA in healthy donors. 13 Jbeta primers and 60 Vbeta primers were used for the PCR. Per the study methods: As a later analysis found, there were 78 million or so unique TCR beta chains, of which approximately 10 million were shared. Measured with immunoSEQ multiplex PCR; TCRdb has only the in-frame clones, and not every one. V, J and clone size were drawn from that table, and D and trimming were deduced from the DNA. Among 85,000 to 120,000 clones listed, 71% were seen once. Germline CDR1 is SGHTA and CDR2 is FQGNSA. CDR3 length: 12 amino acids. Trimming at V came to 6 bases and at J to 5 bases, leaving 3 bases not matched to a gene. There are a few counts of this clone.

Sequencing was done on a sample of PBMCs. This receptor was obtained from a female donor in good health and CMV-seronegative. This sequence joins TRBV7-2 and TRBJ1-1, with 7 bases that match TRBD1. The CDR3 sequence: CASRLRGTEAFF. CDR3 DNA: TGTGCCAGCAGACTCAGGGGGACTGAAGCTTTCTTT.